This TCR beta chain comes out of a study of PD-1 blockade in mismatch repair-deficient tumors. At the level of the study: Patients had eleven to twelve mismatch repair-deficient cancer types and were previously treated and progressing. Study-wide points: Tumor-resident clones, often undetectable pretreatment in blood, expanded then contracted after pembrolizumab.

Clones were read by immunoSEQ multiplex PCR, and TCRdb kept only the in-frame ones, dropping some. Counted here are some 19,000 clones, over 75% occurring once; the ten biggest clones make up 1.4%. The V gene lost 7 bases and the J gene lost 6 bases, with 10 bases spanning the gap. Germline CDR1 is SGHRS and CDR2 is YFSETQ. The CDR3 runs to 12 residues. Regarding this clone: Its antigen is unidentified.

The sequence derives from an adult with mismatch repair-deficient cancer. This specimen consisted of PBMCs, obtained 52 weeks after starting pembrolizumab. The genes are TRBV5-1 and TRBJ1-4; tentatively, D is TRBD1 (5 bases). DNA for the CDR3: TGCGCCAGCGGCCTAGGGGATGAAAAACTGTTTTTT. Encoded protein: CASGLGDEKLFF.